This T cell receptor (beta chain) appears in the sequencing data of a study of blood T cell repertoires in COVID-19. On the study more broadly: Some COVID-19 samples were acute and others convalescent; all came from the United States, Italy and Spain. Sources were T cells, B-cell-depleted T cells, or PBMCs; the material itself was cDNA or gDNA.

In the study's own analysis: Nucleated cell number was recorded as an estimate derived from reference gene primer amplification. Profiling relied on immunoSEQ multiplex PCR, and the TCRdb table lists in-frame clones only, not all of them. V and J calls and clone size are given by that table; D and trimming were obtained from the DNA. This table has more than 350,000 clones, more than 75% appearing once. Trimming shortened V by 0 bases and J by 0 bases, and 9 bases separated the two germline ends. Germline V gene sequence: CDR1 SGHAT, CDR2 FQNNGV. The CDR3 length is 15 residues. What was sequenced was peripheral blood. The chain joins TRBV11-2 to TRBJ2-7; perhaps TRBD2 as D (5 bases). This TCR was recovered from a woman between 25 and 40 years old with COVID-19, enrolled during active disease. The CDR3 sequence is CASSLERASSYEQYF. DNA for the CDR3: TGTGCCAGCAGCTTAGAGAGGGCCAGCTCCTACGAGCAGTACTTC.